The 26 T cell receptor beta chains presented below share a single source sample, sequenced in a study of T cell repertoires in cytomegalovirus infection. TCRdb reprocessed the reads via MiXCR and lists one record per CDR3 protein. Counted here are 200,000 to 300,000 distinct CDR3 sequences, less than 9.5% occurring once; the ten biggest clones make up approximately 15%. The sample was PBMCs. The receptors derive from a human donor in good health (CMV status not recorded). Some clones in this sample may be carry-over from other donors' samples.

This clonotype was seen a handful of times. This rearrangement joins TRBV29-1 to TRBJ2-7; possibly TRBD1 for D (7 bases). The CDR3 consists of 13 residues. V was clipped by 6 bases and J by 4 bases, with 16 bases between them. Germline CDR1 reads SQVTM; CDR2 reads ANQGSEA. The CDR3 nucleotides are TGCAGCGTCGGAGGGCCAGGGGGTTACGAGCAGTACTTC. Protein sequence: CSVGGPGGYEQYF.

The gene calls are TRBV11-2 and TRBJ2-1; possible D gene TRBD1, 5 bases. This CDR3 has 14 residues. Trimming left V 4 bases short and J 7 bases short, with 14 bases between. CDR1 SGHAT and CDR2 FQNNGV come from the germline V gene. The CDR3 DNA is TGTGCCAGCAGCTCCCCGACAGACTTGAATGAGCAGTTCTTC. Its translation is CASSSPTDLNEQFF.

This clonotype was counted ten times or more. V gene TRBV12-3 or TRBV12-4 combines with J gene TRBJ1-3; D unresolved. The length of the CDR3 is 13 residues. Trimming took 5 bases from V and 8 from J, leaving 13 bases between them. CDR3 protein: CASSREPGYTIYF. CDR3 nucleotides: TGTGCCAGCAGTAGGGAACCGGGCTACACCATATATTTT.

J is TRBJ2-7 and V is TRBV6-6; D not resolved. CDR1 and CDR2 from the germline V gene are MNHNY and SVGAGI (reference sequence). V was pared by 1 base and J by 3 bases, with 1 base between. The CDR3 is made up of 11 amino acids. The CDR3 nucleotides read TGTGCCAGCAGTTACTTCTACGAGCAGTACTTC. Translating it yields CASSYFYEQYF.

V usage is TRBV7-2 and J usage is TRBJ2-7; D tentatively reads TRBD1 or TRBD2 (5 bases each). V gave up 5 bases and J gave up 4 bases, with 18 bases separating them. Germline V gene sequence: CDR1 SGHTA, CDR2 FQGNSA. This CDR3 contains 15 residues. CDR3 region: CASSKDRGAQYEQYF. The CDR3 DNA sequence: TGTGCCAGCAGCAAAGACCGAGGGGCACAATACGAGCAGTACTTC.

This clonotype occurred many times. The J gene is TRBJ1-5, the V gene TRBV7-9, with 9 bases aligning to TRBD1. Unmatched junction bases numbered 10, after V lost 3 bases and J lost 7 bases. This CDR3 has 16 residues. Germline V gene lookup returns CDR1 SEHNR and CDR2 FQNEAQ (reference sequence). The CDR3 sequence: CASSFMGQGREQPQHF. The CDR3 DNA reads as TGTGCCAGCAGCTTCATGGGACAGGGACGGGAGCAGCCCCAGCATTTT.

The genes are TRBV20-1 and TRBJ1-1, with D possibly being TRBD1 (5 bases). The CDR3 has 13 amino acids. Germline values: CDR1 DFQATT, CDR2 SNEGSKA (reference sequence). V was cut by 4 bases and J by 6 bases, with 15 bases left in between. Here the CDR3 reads CSATYRGGPEAFF. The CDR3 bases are TGCAGTGCTACTTATAGGGGTGGCCCTGAAGCTTTCTTT.

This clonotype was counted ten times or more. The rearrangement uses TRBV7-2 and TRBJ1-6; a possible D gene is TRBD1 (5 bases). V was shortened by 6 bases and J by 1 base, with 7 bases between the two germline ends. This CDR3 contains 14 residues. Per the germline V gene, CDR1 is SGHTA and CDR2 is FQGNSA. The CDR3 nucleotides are TGTGCCAGCAGAGCAGGGTCCTATAATTCACCCCTCCACTTT. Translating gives CASRAGSYNSPLHF.

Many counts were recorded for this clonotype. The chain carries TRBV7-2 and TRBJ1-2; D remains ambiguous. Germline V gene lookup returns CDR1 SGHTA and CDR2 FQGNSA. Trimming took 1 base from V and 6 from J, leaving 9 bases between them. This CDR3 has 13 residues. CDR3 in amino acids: CASSLGKGHGYTF. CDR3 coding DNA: TGTGCCAGCAGCTTAGGGAAGGGCCATGGCTACACCTTC. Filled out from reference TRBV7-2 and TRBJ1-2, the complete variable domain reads GAGVSQSPSNKVTEKGKDVELRCDPISGHTALYWYRQSLGQGLEFLIYFQGNSAPDKSGLPSDRFSAERTGGSVSTLTIQRTQQEDSAVYLCASSLGKGHGYTFGSGTRLTVV.

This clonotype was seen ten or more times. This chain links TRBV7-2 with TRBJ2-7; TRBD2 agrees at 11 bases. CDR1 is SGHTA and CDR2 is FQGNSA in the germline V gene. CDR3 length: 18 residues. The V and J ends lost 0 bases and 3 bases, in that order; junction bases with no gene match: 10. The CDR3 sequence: CASSLAVLAGGPSYEQYF. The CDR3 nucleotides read TGTGCCAGCAGCTTAGCTGTTCTAGCGGGAGGCCCCAGCTACGAGCAGTACTTC.

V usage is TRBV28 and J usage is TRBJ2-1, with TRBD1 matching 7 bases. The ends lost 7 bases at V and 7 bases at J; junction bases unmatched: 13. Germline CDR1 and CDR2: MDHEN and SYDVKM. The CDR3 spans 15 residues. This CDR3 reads CASTGGQTVRNEQFF. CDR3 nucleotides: TGTGCCAGCACTGGGGGACAGACGGTCAGAAATGAGCAGTTCTTC.

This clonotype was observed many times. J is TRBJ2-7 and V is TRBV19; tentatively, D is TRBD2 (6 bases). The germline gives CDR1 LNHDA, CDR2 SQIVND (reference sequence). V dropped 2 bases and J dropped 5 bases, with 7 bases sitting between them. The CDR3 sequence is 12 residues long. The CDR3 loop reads CASSIWGDEQYF. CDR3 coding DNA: TGTGCCAGTAGTATATGGGGGGACGAGCAGTACTTC. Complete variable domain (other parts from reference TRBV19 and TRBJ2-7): DGGITQSPKYLFRKEGQNVTLSCEQNLNHDAMYWYRQDPGQGLRLIYYSQIVNDFQKGDIAEGYSVSREKKESFPLTVTSAQKNPTAFYLCASSIWGDEQYFGPGTRLTVT.

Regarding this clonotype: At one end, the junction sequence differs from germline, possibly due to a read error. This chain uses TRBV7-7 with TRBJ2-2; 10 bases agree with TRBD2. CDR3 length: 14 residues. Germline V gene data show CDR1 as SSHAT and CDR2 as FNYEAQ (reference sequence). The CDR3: CASSIAGGTGELFF. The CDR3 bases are TGTGCCAGCAGCATAGCGGGGGGCACCGGGGAGCTGTTTTTT. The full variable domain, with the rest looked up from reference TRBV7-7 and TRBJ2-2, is GAGVSQSPRYKVTKRGQDVTLRCDPISSHATLYWYQQALGQGPEFLTYFNYEAQPDKSGLPSDRFSAERPEGSISTLTIQRTEQRDSAMYRCASSIAGGTGELFFGEGSRLTVL.

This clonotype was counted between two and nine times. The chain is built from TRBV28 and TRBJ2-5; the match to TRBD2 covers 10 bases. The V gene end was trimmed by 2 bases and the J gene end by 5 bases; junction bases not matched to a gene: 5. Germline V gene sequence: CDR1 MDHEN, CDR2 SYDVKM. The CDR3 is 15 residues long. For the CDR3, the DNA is TGTGCCAGCAGTTTAGTAGCGGGGGGCGGGGAGACCCAGTACTTC. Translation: CASSLVAGGGETQYF.

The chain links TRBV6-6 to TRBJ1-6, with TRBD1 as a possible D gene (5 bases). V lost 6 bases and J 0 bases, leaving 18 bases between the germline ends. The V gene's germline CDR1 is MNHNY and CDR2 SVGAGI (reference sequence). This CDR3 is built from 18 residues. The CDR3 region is CASSHPSGGSSYNSPLHF. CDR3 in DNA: TGTGCCAGCAGCCACCCATCGGGGGGGAGCTCCTATAATTCACCCCTCCACTTT.

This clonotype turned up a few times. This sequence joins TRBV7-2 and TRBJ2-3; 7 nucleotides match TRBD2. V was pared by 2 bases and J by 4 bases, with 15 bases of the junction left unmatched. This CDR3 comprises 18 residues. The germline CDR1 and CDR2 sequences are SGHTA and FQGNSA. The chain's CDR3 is CASSLSTGLVGQADTQYF. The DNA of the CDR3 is TGTGCCAGCAGCTTATCTACTGGACTAGTAGGTCAGGCAGATACGCAGTATTTT.

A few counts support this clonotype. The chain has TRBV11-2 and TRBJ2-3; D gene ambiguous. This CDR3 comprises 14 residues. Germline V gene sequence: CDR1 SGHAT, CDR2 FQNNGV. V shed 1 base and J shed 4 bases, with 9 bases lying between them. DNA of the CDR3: TGTGCCAGCAGCTTAGTCTCGCCCTCAGATACGCAGTATTTT. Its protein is CASSLVSPSDTQYF.

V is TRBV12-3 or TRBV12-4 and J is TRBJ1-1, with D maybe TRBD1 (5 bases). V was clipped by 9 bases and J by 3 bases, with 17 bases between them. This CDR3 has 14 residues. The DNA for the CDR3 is TGTGCCAGTAGAGCCAGGGTGGGCCACACTGAAGCTTTCTTT. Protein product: CASRARVGHTEAFF.

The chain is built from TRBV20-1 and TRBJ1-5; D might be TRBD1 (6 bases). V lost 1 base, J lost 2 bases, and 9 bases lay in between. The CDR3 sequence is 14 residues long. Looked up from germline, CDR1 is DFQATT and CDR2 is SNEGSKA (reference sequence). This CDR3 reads CSARAAGGNQPQHF. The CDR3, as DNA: TGCAGTGCTAGAGCGGCAGGGGGCAATCAGCCCCAGCATTTT.

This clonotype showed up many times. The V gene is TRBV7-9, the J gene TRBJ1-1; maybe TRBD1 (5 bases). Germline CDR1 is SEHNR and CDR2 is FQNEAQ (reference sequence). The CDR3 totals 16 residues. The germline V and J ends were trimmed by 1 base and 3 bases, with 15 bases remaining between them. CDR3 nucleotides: TGTGCCAGCAGCTTAGTCCGGGCCGAAGGGGACACTGAAGCTTTCTTT. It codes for CASSLVRAEGDTEAFF.

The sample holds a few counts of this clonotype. For the CDR3, the DNA is TGTGCCTGGAGTGTGTCCCGGACAGGGGCGAACACTGAAGCTTTCTTT. Encoded protein: CAWSVSRTGANTEAFF. The chain has TRBV30 and TRBJ1-1; 9 bases are shared with TRBD1. Germline-derived CDR1 and CDR2 are GTSNPN and SVGIG (reference sequence). Trimming removed 0 bases from V and 1 base from J; junction bases left unmatched: 6. The CDR3 has 16 amino acids.

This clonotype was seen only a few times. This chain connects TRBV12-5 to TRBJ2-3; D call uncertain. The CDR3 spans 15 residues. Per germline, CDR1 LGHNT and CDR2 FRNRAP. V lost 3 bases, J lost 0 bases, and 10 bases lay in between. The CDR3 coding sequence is TGTGCTAGTGGTTTAGTCCAGTTTAGCACAGATACGCAGTATTTT. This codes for CASGLVQFSTDTQYF.

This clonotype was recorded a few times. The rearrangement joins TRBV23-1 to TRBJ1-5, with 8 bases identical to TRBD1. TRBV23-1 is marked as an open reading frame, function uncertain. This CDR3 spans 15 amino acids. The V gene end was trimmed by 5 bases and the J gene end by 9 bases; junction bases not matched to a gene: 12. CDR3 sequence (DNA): TGCGCCAGCAGTGGGACAGGTGGAAATTTAGGGCCCCAGCATTTT. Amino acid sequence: CASSGTGGNLGPQHF.

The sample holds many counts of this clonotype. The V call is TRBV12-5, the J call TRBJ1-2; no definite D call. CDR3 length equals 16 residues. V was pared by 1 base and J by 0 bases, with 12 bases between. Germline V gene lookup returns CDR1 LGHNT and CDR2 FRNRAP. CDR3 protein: CASGLGEGLANYGYTF. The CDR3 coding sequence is TGTGCTAGTGGTTTGGGGGAAGGCCTAGCTAACTATGGCTACACCTTC.

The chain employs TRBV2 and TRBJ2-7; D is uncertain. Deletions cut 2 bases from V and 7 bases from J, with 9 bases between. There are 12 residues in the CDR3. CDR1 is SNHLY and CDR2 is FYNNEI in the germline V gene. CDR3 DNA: TGTGCCAGCAGTGAAAACAGAATGGAGCAGTACTTC. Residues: CASSENRMEQYF.

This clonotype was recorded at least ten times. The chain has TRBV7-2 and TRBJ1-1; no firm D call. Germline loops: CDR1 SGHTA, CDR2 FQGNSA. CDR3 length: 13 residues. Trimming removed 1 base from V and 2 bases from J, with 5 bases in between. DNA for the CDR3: TGTGCCAGCAGCTTAGGATTTAACACTGAAGCTTTCTTT. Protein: CASSLGFNTEAFF.